This T cell receptor (beta chain) stems from a study of early T cells in non-severe SARS-CoV-2 infection. Study as a whole: Whole-blood bulk RNA, unsorted, was sequenced, and chains were unpaired.

TCRdb recomputed calls from the 5' RACE reads with MiXCR, one row per CDR3 protein. In the table there are around 56,000 distinct CDR3 sequences, about 8% of which are singletons. The V gene's germline CDR1 is SGHNT and CDR2 YYREEE (reference sequence). There are 15 residues in the CDR3. Unmatched junction bases numbered 14, after V lost 7 bases and J lost 4 bases. This clonotype has only a few counts. The chain uses TRBV5-4 and TRBJ2-7; 7 positions match TRBD2. The clonotype originates from an adult who was a healthcare worker with PCR-confirmed SARS-CoV-2 infection or an uninfected control (not recorded which). The sample here was whole blood, taken at baseline. The CDR3 region has the DNA TGTGCCAGCGCTGAAGCCGCGGGAGTAACGTACGAGCAGTACTTC. Translated, it gives CASAEAAGVTYEQYF.